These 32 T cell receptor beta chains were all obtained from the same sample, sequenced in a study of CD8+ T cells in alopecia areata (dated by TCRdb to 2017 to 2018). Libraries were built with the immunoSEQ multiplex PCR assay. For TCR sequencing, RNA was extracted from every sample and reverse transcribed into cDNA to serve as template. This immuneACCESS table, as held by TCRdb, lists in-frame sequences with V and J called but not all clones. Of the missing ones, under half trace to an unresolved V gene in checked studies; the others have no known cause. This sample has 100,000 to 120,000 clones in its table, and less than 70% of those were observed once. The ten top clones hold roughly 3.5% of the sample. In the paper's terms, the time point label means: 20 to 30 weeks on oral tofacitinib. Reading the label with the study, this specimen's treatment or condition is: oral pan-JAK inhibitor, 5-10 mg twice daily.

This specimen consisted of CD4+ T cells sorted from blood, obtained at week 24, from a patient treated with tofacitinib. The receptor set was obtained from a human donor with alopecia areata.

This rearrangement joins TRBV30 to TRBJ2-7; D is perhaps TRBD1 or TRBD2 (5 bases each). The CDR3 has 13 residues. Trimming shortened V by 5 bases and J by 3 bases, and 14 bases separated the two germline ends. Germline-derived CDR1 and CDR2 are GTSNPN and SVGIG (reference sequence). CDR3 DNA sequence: TGTGCCTGGGTGGGGGACGGGCGCTACGAGCAGTACTTC. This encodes CAWVGDGRYEQYF.

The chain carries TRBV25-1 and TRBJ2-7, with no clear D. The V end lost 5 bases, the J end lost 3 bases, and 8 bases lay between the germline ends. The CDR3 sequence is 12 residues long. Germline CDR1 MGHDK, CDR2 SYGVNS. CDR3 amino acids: CASSSIVYEQYF. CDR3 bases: TGTGCCAGCAGTTCTATAGTCTACGAGCAGTACTTC.

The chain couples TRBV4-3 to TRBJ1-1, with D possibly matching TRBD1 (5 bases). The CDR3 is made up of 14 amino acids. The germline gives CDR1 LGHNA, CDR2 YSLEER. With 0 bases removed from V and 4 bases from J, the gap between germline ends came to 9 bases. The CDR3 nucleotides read TGCGCCAGCAGCCAAGAAGGGGCCTTCACTGAAGCTTTCTTT. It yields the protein CASSQEGAFTEAFF.

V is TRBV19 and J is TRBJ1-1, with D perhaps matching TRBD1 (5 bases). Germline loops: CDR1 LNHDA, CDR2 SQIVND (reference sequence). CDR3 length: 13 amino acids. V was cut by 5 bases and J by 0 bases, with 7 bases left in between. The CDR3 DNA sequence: TGTGCCAGTAGTGCGACAGTGAACACTGAAGCTTTCTTT. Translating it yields CASSATVNTEAFF.

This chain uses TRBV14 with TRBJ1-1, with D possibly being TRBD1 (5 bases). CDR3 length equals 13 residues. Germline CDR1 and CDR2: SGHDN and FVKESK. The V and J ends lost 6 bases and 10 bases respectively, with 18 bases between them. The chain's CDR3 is CASSPDSAGRAFF. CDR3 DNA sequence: TGTGCCAGCAGTCCTGACTCGGCAGGGAGAGCTTTCTTT.

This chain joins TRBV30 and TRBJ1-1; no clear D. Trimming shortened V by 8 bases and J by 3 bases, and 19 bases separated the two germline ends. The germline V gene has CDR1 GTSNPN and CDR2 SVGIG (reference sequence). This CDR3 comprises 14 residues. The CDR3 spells CARSTGRLDTEAFF. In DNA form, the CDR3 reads TGTGCCCGGTCAACGGGTAGGTTGGACACTGAAGCTTTCTTT.

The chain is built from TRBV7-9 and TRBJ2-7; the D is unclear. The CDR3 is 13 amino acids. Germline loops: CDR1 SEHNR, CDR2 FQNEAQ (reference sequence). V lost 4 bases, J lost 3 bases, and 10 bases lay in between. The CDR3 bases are TGTGCCAGCAGCTCCGCCATAGGCTACGAGCAGTACTTC. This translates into CASSSAIGYEQYF. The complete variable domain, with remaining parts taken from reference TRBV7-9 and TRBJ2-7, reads DTGVSQNPRHKITKRGQNVTFRCDPISEHNRLYWYRQTLGQGPEFLTYFQNEAQLEKSRLLSDRFSAERPKGSFSTLEIQRTEQGDSAMYLCASSSAIGYEQYFGPGTRLTVT.

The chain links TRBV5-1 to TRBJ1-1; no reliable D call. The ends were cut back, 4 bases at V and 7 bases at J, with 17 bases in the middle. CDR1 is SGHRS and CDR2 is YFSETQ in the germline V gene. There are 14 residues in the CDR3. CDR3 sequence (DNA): TGCGCCAGCAGCACGTCCGGACTTCGGGGTGAAGCTTTCTTT. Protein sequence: CASSTSGLRGEAFF. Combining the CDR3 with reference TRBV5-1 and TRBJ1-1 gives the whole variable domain KAGVTQTPRYLIKTRGQQVTLSCSPISGHRSVSWYQQTPGQGLQFLFEYFSETQRNKGNFPGRFSGRQFSNSRSEMNVSTLELGDSALYLCASSTSGLRGEAFFGQGTRLTVV.

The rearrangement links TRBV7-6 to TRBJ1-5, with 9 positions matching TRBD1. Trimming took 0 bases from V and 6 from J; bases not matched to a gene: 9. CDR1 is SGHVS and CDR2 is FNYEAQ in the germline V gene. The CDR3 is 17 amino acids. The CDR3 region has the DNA TGTGCCAGCAGCTTAGCTCCGACTGGACAGGGGACTCAGCCCCAGCATTTT. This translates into CASSLAPTGQGTQPQHF. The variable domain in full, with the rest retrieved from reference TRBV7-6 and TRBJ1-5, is GAGVSQSPRYKVTKRGQDVALRCDPISGHVSLYWYRQALGQGPEFLTYFNYEAQQDKSGLPNDRFSAERPEGSISTLTIQRTEQRDSAMYRCASSLAPTGQGTQPQHFGDGTRLSIL.

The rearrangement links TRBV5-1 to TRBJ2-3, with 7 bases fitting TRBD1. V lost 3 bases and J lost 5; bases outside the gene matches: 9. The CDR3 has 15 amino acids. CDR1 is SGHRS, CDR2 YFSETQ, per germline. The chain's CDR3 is CASSSTSPGGDTQYF. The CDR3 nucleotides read TGCGCCAGCAGCTCAACAAGTCCAGGGGGAGATACGCAGTATTTT.

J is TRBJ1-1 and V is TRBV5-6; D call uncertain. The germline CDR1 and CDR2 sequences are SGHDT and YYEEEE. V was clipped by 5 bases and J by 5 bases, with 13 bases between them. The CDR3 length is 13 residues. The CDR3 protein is CASSFQVGTEAFF. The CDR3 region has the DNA TGTGCCAGCAGTTTCCAGGTGGGAACTGAAGCTTTCTTT.

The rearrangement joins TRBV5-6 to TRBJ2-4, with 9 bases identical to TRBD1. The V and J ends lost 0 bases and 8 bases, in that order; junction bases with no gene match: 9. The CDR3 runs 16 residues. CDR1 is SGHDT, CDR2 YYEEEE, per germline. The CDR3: CASSLAYRGLGDIQYF. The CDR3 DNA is TGTGCCAGCAGCTTGGCCTACAGGGGGCTGGGGGACATTCAGTACTTC. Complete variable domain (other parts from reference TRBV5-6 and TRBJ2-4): DAGVTQSPTHLIKTRGQQVTLRCSPKSGHDTVSWYQQALGQGPQFIFQYYEEEERQRGNFPDRFSGHQFPNYSSELNVNALLLGDSALYLCASSLAYRGLGDIQYFGAGTRLSVL.

CDR3 amino acids: CASSPDDGQIYTF. In DNA form, the CDR3 reads TGCGCCAGCAGCCCGGATGACGGACAGATTTACACCTTC. V usage is TRBV5-1 and J usage is TRBJ1-2, with D possibly TRBD1 on 6 matching bases. The CDR3 has 13 residues. Between the trimmed V and J ends, which lost 4 bases and 11 bases, there was a span of 18 bases. Per the germline V gene, CDR1 is SGHRS and CDR2 is YFSETQ.

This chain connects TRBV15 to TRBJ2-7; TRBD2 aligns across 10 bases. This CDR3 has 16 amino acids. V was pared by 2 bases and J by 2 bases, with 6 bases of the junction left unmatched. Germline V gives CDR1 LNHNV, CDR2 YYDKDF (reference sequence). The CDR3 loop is CATSRPSGGAPYEQYF. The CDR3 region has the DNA TGTGCCACCAGCAGACCAAGCGGGGGGGCACCCTACGAGCAGTACTTC.

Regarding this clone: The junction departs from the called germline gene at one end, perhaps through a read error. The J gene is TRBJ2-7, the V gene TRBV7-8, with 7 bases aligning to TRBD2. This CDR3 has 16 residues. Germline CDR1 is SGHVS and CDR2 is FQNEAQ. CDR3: CASSFPRTGGYLRVDF. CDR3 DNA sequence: TGTGCCAGCAGCTTTCCGCGGACGGGGGGATATCTCCGGGTGGACTTC.

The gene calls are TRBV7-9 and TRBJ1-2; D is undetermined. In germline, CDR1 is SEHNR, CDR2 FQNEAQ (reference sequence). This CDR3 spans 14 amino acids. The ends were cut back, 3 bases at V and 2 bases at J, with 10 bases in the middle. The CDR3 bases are TGTGCCAGCAGCTTTGCTCAGGCCAACTATGGCTACACCTTC. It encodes CASSFAQANYGYTF.

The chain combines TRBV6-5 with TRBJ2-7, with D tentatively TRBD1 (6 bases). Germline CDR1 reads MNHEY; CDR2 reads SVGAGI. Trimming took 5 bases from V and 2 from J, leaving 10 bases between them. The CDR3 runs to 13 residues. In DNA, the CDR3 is TGTGCCAGCAGTGACAGGTTGGCCTACGAGCAGTACTTC. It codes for CASSDRLAYEQYF.

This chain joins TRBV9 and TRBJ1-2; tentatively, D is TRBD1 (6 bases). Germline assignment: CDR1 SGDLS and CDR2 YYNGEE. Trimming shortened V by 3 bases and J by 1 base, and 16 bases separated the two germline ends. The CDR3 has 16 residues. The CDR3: CASSDSGTHLNYGYTF. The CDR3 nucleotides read TGTGCCAGCAGCGATTCCGGGACACATCTTAACTATGGCTACACCTTC.

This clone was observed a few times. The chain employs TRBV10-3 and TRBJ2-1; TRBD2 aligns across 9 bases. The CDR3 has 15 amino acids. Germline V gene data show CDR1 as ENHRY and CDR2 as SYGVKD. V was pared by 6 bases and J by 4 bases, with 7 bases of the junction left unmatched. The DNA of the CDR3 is TGTGCCATCAGCCCAACTAGCGGGTTGTACAATGAGCAGTTCTTC. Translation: CAISPTSGLYNEQFF.

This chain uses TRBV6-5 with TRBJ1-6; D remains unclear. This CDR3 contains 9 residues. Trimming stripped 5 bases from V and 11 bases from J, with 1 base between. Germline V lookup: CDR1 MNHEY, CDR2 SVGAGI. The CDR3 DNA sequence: TGTGCCAGCAGTCCACCCCTCCACTTT. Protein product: CASSPPLHF.

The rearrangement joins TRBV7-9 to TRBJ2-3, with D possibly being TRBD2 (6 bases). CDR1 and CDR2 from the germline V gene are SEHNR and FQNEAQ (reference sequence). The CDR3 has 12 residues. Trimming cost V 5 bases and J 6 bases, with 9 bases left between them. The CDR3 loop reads CASSTSFDTQYF. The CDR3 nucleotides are TGTGCCAGCAGCACTAGCTTCGATACGCAGTATTTT. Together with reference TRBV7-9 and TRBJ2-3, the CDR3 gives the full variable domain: DTGVSQNPRHKITKRGQNVTFRCDPISEHNRLYWYRQTLGQGPEFLTYFQNEAQLEKSRLLSDRFSAERPKGSFSTLEIQRTEQGDSAMYLCASSTSFDTQYFGPGTRLTVL.

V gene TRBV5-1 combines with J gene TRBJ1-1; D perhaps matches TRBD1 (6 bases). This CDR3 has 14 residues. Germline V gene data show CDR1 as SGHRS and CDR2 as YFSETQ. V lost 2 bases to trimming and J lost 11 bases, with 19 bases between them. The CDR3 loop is CASSFAVQGISAFF. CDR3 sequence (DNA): TGCGCCAGCAGCTTTGCAGTCCAGGGGATTTCGGCTTTCTTT.

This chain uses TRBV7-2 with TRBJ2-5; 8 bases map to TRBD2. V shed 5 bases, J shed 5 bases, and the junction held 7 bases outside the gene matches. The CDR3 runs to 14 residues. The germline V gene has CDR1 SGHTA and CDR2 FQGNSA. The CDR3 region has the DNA TGTGCCAGCAGCCTCGGGACTAGTGGGGAGACCCAGTACTTC. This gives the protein CASSLGTSGETQYF.

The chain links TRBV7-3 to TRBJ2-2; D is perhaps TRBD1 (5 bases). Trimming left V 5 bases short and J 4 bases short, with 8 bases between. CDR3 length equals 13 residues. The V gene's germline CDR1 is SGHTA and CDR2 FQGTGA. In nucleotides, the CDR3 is TGTGCCAGCAGCCCAGGGCGCACCGGGGAGCTGTTTTTT. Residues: CASSPGRTGELFF.

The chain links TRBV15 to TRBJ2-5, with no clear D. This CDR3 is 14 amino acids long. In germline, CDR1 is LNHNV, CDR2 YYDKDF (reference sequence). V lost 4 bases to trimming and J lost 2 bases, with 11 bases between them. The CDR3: CATSKEDVQETQYF. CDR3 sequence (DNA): TGTGCCACCAGCAAAGAGGACGTTCAAGAGACCCAGTACTTC.

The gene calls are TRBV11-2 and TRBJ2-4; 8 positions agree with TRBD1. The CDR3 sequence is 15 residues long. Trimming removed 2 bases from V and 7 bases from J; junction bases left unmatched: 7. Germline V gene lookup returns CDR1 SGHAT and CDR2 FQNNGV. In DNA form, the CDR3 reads TGTGCCAGCAGCTTATCTGCAGGGGGCAGTAACATTCAGTACTTC. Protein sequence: CASSLSAGGSNIQYF.

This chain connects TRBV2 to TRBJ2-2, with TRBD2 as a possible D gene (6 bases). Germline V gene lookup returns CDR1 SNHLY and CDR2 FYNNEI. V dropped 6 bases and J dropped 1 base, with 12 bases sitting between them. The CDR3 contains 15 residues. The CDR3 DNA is TGTGCCAGCAGGGACGGGACTTTGAACACCGGGGAGCTGTTTTTT. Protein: CASRDGTLNTGELFF.

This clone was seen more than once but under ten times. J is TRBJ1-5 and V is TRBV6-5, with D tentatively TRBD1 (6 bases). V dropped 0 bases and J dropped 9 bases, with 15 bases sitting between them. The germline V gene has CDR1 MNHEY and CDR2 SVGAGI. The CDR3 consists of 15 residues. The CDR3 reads CASSYSAGANTPQHF. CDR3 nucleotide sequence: TGTGCCAGCAGTTACTCAGCGGGGGCCAATACGCCCCAGCATTTT.

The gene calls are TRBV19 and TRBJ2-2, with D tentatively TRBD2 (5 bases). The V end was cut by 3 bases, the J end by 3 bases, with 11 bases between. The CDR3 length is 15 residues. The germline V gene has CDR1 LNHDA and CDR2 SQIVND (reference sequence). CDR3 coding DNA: TGTGCCAGTAGTATCGAGGGTCGCTACACCGGGGAGCTGTTTTTT. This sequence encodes CASSIEGRYTGELFF.

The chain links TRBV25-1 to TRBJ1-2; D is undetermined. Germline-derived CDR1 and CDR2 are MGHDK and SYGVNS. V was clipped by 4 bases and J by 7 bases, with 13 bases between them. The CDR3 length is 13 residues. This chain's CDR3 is CASSVGLDLGYTF. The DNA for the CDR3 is TGTGCCAGCAGTGTAGGGCTGGACCTTGGCTACACCTTC.

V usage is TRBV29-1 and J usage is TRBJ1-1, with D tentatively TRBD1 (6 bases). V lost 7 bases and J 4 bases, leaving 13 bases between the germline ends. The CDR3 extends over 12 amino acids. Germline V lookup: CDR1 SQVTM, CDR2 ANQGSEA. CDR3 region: CSGEDRGTEAFF. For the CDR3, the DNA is TGCAGCGGAGAGGACAGAGGCACTGAAGCTTTCTTT.

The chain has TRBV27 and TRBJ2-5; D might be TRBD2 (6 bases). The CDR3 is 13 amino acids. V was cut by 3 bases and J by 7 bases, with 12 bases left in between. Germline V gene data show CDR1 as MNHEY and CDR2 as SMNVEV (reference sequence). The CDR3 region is CASSFGVRGTQYF. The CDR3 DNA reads TGTGCCAGCAGTTTTGGGGTGCGGGGGACCCAGTACTTC.